This T cell receptor (beta chain) was documented in a study of T cells after yellow fever vaccination. Comment on this clonotype: No antigen is known for it.

Study-wide results and limits: Clonotype sharing between CD4 and CD8 compartments was small. Post-booster repertoires contained most primary-vaccination clones again (around 96% CD4, approximately 86% CD8). The secondary T-cell response peaked on day 5, not day 15, but was weaker. Sorted repertoires could include abundant contaminating clonotypes from bulk cells.

V was clipped by 8 bases and J by 8 bases, with 21 bases between them. In germline, CDR1 is SNHLY, CDR2 FYNNEI. The CDR3 is made up of 14 amino acids. A single record per CDR3 protein comes from TCRdb applying MiXCR to the 5' RACE reads. Among hundreds of thousands of distinct CDR3 sequences listed, approximately 4% were seen once. V and J are TRBV2 and TRBJ1-2, with D possibly being TRBD1 (6 bases). This receptor was identified in a man younger than 35 who received the YFV17D yellow fever vaccine. Specimen: PBMCs, collected 5 days after the yellow fever booster vaccination. The CDR3 reads CASSQQGSEVGYTF. The CDR3 coding sequence is TGTGCCAGCTCCCAACAGGGAAGCGAAGTGGGCTACACCTTC.